This T cell receptor delta chain was obtained from a study of γδ T cells in repeated Plasmodium falciparum infection. Study results and limitations: Over time and infection, Vgamma9/Vdelta2+ repertoires remained highly stable and polyclonal.

In its sample, this clone was seen a few times. The target antigen is unknown. This likely reflects a read error, since a far larger clone is one base away. Other DNA sequences from this sample encode an identical CDR3 as well. Gammadelta T cells were flow-sorted from PBMC into Vgamma9/Vdelta2+ and Vdelta2-negative populations for bulk analysis. The CDR3 covers 16 residues. V shed 3 bases and J shed 10 bases, with 24 bases lying between them. The germline gives CDR1 TSWWSYY, CDR2 QGS. TCRdb repeated clone calling on the multiplex PCR reads with CATT. In the table there are around 46,000 delta-chain clones, around 1.6% of which are singletons.

This TCR was sampled from a pool of human donors (malaria-infected and uninfected, not separated). The J gene is TRDJ1, the V gene TRDV1, with D possibly being TRDD2 or TRDD3 (5 bases each). TCRdb offers no J gene call, so here the DNA was matched to germline to obtain one. The sample comprised gamma-delta T cells from blood. The CDR3 spells CALGDVPSAGELSLIF. The CDR3 coding sequence is TGTGCTCTTGGGGATGTTCCTTCTGCCGGGGAACTCTCACTCATCTTT.